The 25 T cell receptor beta chains given below trace back to one sample, sequenced in a study of blood T cells in healthy people across ages. A second PCR of 7 to 11 cycles used a sample-barcoded 5' primer and a J-beta primer mix. TCRdb reanalysed the 5' RACE reads using MiXCR and keeps one entry per CDR3 protein. The table has about 1.5 million distinct CDR3 sequences, approximately 42% seen once. The material sequenced was blood. These receptors all stem from a woman between 18 and 30 years old in good health.

The genes are TRBV3-1 and TRBJ2-1; no clear D gene. Germline lookup yields CDR1 LGHDT and CDR2 YNNKEL (reference sequence). V was shortened by 4 bases and J by 8 bases, with 15 bases between the two germline ends. This CDR3 is built from 14 residues. The CDR3 sequence is CASSLPTARYEQFF. The DNA of the CDR3 is TGTGCCAGCAGCCTCCCGACCGCCAGGTATGAGCAGTTCTTC.

V is TRBV29-1 and J is TRBJ2-3; 9 bases are a match to TRBD1. CDR1 SQVTM and CDR2 ANQGSEA come from the germline V gene. V was clipped by 8 bases and J by 2 bases; unmatched bases: 8. CDR3 length: 14 amino acids. This CDR3 reads CSSDRGIPTDTQYF. CDR3 bases: TGCAGCTCCGACAGGGGGATCCCCACAGATACGCAGTATTTT.

This clonotype came up many times. The chain recombines TRBV29-1 with TRBJ2-1, with TRBD2 matching 9 bases. This CDR3 has 13 residues. J lost 8 bases, V lost 6 bases, and 8 bases had no gene match. From germline, CDR1 is SQVTM and CDR2 ANQGSEA. Written as DNA, the CDR3 is TGCAGCGTCCCGGGACTAGCAGTACATGAGCAGTTCTTC. It codes for CSVPGLAVHEQFF.

The genes are TRBV4-2 and TRBJ2-7; D is uncertain. Germline CDR1 is LGHNA and CDR2 is YNFKEQ. The CDR3 covers 15 residues. Trimming took 1 base from V and 3 from J, leaving 13 bases between them. CDR3 coding DNA: TGTGCCAGCAGCCAAGTCGCCGGATTTAACTACGAGCAGTACTTC. It is translated as CASSQVAGFNYEQYF.

The V and J genes are TRBV28 and TRBJ2-3; D may correspond to TRBD1 or TRBD2 (5 bases each). CDR3 length equals 13 residues. CDR1 and CDR2 (germline): MDHEN, SYDVKM. V lost 8 bases and J 4 bases, leaving 13 bases between the germline ends. The CDR3 here is CASGDGNADTQYF. The CDR3 DNA follows: TGTGCCAGCGGGGACGGGAATGCAGATACGCAGTATTTT.

In regard to this clonotype: A read error may explain this, as a much larger clone is one base away. V usage is TRBV29-1 and J usage is TRBJ2-3, with D hard to call. Deletions cut 2 bases from V and 4 bases from J, with 16 bases between. Germline V gives CDR1 SQVTM, CDR2 ANQGSEA. The CDR3 covers 15 residues. CDR3 sequence reads: CSVENLATRSDTQYF. DNA for the CDR3: TGCAGCGTTGAAAACTTGGCTACTCGCTCAGATACGCAGTATTTT.

About this clonotype: The junction does not match germline at one end; this may be a read error. The chain recombines TRBV6-2 or TRBV6-3 with TRBJ2-3; D possibly uses TRBD1 or TRBD2 (5 bases each). The germline CDR1 and CDR2 sequences are MNHEY and SVGEGT. The CDR3 sequence is 13 residues long. CDR3 DNA sequence: TGTGTCAGCAGTATCCCGGGGCCGGATACGCAGTATTTT. Residues: CVSSIPGPDTQYF.

The V and J genes are TRBV6-5 and TRBJ1-5; D is perhaps TRBD1 (6 bases). This CDR3 contains 14 residues. Germline V gene sequence: CDR1 MNHEY, CDR2 SVGAGI. V shed 7 bases and J shed 3 bases, with 13 bases lying between them. The CDR3: CASTEGGPNQPQHF. CDR3 in DNA: TGTGCCAGCACCGAGGGGGGACCCAATCAGCCCCAGCATTTT.

This chain uses TRBV18 with TRBJ1-1, with 8 positions matching TRBD1. CDR3 size: 13 residues. J lost 2 bases, V lost 8 bases, and 4 bases had no gene match. The germline gives CDR1 KGHSH, CDR2 LQKENI. CDR3 sequence (DNA): TGTGCCAGCGCACAGGGGGTTAACACTGAAGCTTTCTTT. Its translation is CASAQGVNTEAFF.

In its sample, this clonotype was seen many times. The J gene is TRBJ2-5, the V gene TRBV4-3; 8 bases agree with TRBD1. Per germline, CDR1 LGHNA and CDR2 YSLEER. The CDR3 sequence is 14 residues long. Trimming removed 0 bases from V and 4 bases from J; junction bases left unmatched: 1. CDR3 amino acids: CASSQDRGPETQYF. CDR3 bases: TGCGCCAGCAGCCAAGACAGGGGGCCAGAGACCCAGTACTTC.

The chain carries TRBV7-3 and TRBJ2-2; 11 bases line up with TRBD1. Losses at the gene ends were 5 bases for V and 5 bases for J; bases not matched to a gene: 4. CDR1 and CDR2 (germline): SGHTA, FQGTGA. The CDR3 runs 15 residues. CDR3 nucleotide sequence: TGTGCCAGCAGCAAGGACAGGGGGCAAACCGGGGAGCTGTTTTTT. This translates into CASSKDRGQTGELFF. The full variable domain, with the rest looked up from reference TRBV7-3 and TRBJ2-2, is GAGVSQTPSNKVTEKGKYVELRCDPISGHTALYWYRQSLGQGPEFLIYFQGTGAADDSGLPNDRFFAVRPEGSVSTLKIQRTERGDSAVYLCASSKDRGQTGELFFGEGSRLTVL.

This clonotype was counted only a few times. The V gene is TRBV14, the J gene TRBJ2-7; perhaps TRBD1 as D (6 bases). Germline V gives CDR1 SGHDN, CDR2 FVKESK. Trimming cost V 0 bases and J 0 bases, with 9 bases left between them. This CDR3 is 15 amino acids long. The CDR3 bases are TGTGCCAGCAGCCAAGATTTGGACAGCTCCTACGAGCAGTACTTC. Translation: CASSQDLDSSYEQYF. The entire variable domain, with the rest obtained from reference TRBV14 and TRBJ2-7, is as follows: EAGVTQFPSHSVIEKGQTVTLRCDPISGHDNLYWYRRVMGKEIKFLLHFVKESKQDESGMPNNRFLAERTGGTYSTLKVQPAELEDSGVYFCASSQDLDSSYEQYFGPGTRLTVT.

As to this clonotype: The junction departs from germline at one end; a sequencing error may be responsible. The chain links TRBV5-1 to TRBJ1-2, with TRBD1 matching over 9 bases. This CDR3 is 15 amino acids long. Germline V lookup: CDR1 SGHRS, CDR2 YFSETQ. For the CDR3, the DNA is TGCGCCAGCAGCTACCGGGACAGGGTTAACTCTGGCTACACCTTC. As protein: CASSYRDRVNSGYTF.

The J gene is TRBJ2-2, the V gene TRBV4-1; TRBD1 matches at 9 bases. Trimming took 4 bases from V and 6 from J; bases not matched to a gene: 9. Germline V lookup: CDR1 MGHRA, CDR2 YSYEKL. The CDR3 consists of 16 residues. The CDR3 nucleotides read TGCGCCAGCAGCCTCCGGGACAGGGATGGGGCCGGGGAGCTGTTTTTT. Protein: CASSLRDRDGAGELFF.

The genes are TRBV12-3 or TRBV12-4 and TRBJ1-2, with no clear D. This CDR3 region has 11 residues. Trimming cost V 1 base and J 14 bases, with 11 bases left between them. The CDR3 sequence: CASSLGLHQTF. In DNA form, the CDR3 reads TGTGCCAGCAGTTTAGGCCTACATCAGACCTTC.

The rearrangement uses TRBV12-3 or TRBV12-4 and TRBJ1-4, with D perhaps TRBD1 (5 bases). Trimming pared 3 bases from V and 8 bases from J, leaving 13 bases between. The CDR3 length is 14 residues. As DNA, the CDR3 is TGTGCCAGCAGTTTGGAAGGGGTTGGAGAAAAACTGTTTTTT. Translated: CASSLEGVGEKLFF.

This sequence joins TRBV28 and TRBJ2-7; D perhaps matches TRBD1 (5 bases). Deletions cut 4 bases from V and 2 bases from J, with 12 bases between. Per germline, CDR1 MDHEN and CDR2 SYDVKM. The CDR3 consists of 14 residues. The chain's CDR3 is CASSYPTVAYEQYF. The CDR3 DNA reads as TGTGCCAGCAGTTACCCGACAGTTGCCTACGAGCAGTACTTC.

This clonotype came up a few times. The CDR3 DNA is TGTGCCAGCAGTTACAGGGGCCTCTCTGGGGCCAACGTCCTGACTTTC. It yields the protein CASSYRGLSGANVLTF. V is TRBV6-5 and J is TRBJ2-6; perhaps TRBD1 as D (5 bases). The CDR3 is 16 residues long. Germline assignment: CDR1 MNHEY and CDR2 SVGAGI. The V end was cut by 2 bases, the J end by 0 bases, with 8 bases between.

This clonotype showed up just a few times. This chain's CDR3 is CASIKAGAIDEQYF. The DNA of the CDR3 is TGTGCCAGCATCAAAGCGGGGGCCATAGACGAGCAGTACTTC. This chain joins TRBV11-2 and TRBJ2-5; 8 bases map to TRBD2. The J call may be wrong; the DNA end is better matched by TRBJ2-7. Germline assignment: CDR1 SGHAT and CDR2 FQNNGV. This CDR3 is 14 amino acids long.

The chain combines TRBV6-5 with TRBJ2-5; tentative D call: TRBD1 (6 bases). Germline V gene sequence: CDR1 MNHEY, CDR2 SVGAGI. Trimming shortened V by 7 bases and J by 0 bases, and 9 bases separated the two germline ends. The CDR3 totals 13 residues. Here the CDR3 reads CASNQGNQETQYF. The CDR3 nucleotides are TGTGCCAGCAACCAGGGGAACCAAGAGACCCAGTACTTC.

The V gene is TRBV20-1, the J gene TRBJ2-7; 9 bases align to TRBD2. CDR3 length equals 13 residues. The germline CDR1 and CDR2 sequences are DFQATT and SNEGSKA (reference sequence). J was trimmed by 4 bases and V by 3 bases; bases with no gene match: 4. The CDR3 protein is CSARAREGYEQYF. In nucleotides, the CDR3 is TGCAGTGCTAGGGCGCGGGAGGGTTACGAGCAGTACTTC.

The chain employs TRBV20-1 and TRBJ1-2; perhaps TRBD1 as D (5 bases). CDR1 and CDR2 (germline): DFQATT, SNEGSKA (reference sequence). The CDR3 loop spans 12 amino acids. The V gene lost 6 bases and the J gene lost 2 bases, with 10 bases spanning the gap. CDR3: CSAPAGNYGYTF. DNA of the CDR3: TGCAGTGCCCCCGCAGGGAACTATGGCTACACCTTC.

There are a few counts of this clonotype. V is TRBV9 and J is TRBJ2-1, with D tentatively TRBD1 or TRBD2 (5 bases each). CDR1 is SGDLS, CDR2 YYNGEE, per germline. The CDR3 totals 14 residues. Deletions cut 1 base from V and 10 bases from J, with 15 bases between. The CDR3 sequence is CASSVWDGDMEQFF. The CDR3 DNA reads TGTGCCAGCAGCGTATGGGACGGCGATATGGAGCAGTTCTTC. Drawing the rest from reference TRBV9 and TRBJ2-1, the complete variable domain is DSGVTQTPKHLITATGQRVTLRCSPRSGDLSVYWYQQSLDQGLQFLIQYYNGEERAKGNILERFSAQQFPDLHSELNLSSLELGDSALYFCASSVWDGDMEQFFGPGTRLTVL.

This rearrangement joins TRBV9 to TRBJ2-2; 7 positions agree with TRBD2. Germline loops: CDR1 SGDLS, CDR2 YYNGEE. V lost 3 bases to trimming and J lost 7 bases; unmatched junction nucleotides: 9. The CDR3 covers 15 residues. The CDR3 nucleotides read TGTGCCAGCAGCGCGAGCGGGGCGGAGGGCGGGGAGCTGTTTTTT. This sequence encodes CASSASGAEGGELFF.

The chain has TRBV29-1 and TRBJ2-3; tentative D call: TRBD1 (6 bases). The CDR3 is 15 amino acids. Germline CDR1 is SQVTM and CDR2 is ANQGSEA. Trimming took 2 bases from V and 3 from J, leaving 15 bases between them. CDR3 amino acids: CSVEKQGLSTDTQYF. DNA of the CDR3: TGCAGCGTTGAAAAACAGGGTCTTTCAACAGATACGCAGTATTTT.